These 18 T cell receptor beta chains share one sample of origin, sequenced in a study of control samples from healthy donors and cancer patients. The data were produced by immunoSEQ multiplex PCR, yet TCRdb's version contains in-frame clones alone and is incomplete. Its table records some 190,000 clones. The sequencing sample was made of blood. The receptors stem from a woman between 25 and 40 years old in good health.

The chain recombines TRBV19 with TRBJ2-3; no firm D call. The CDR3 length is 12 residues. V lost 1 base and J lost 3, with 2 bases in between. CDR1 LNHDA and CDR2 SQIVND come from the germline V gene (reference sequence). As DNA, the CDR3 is TGTGCCAGTAGTATAGCGACAGATACGCAGTATTTT. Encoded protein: CASSIATDTQYF. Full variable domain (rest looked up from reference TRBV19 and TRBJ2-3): DGGITQSPKYLFRKEGQNVTLSCEQNLNHDAMYWYRQDPGQGLRLIYYSQIVNDFQKGDIAEGYSVSREKKESFPLTVTSAQKNPTAFYLCASSIATDTQYFGPGTRLTVL.

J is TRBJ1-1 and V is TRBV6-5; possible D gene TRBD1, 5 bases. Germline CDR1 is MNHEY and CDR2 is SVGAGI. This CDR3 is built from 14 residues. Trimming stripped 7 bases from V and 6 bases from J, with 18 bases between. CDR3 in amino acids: CASTAVGGEAEAFF. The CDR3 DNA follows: TGTGCCAGCACCGCGGTCGGGGGAGAGGCTGAAGCTTTCTTT.

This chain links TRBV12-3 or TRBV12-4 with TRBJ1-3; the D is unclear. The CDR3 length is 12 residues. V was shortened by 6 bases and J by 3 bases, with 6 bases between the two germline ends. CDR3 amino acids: CASSVFGNTIYF. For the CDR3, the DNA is TGTGCCAGCAGCGTCTTTGGAAACACCATATATTTT.

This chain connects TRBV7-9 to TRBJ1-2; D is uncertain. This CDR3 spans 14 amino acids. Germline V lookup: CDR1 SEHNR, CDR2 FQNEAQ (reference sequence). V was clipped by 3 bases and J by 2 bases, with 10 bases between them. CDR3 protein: CASSFPPTNYGYTF. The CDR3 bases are TGTGCCAGCAGCTTTCCCCCTACGAACTATGGCTACACCTTC.

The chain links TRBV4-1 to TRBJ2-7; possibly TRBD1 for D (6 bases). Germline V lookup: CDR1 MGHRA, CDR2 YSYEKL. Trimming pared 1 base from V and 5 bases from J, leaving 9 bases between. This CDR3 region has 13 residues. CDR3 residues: CASSQGAGDEQYF. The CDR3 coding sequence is TGCGCCAGCAGCCAAGGTGCAGGGGACGAGCAGTACTTC.

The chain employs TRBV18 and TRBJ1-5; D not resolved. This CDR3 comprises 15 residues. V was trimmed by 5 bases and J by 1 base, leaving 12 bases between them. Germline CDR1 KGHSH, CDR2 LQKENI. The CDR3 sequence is CASSSNPGSNQPQHF. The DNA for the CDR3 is TGTGCCAGCTCAAGTAATCCGGGAAGCAATCAGCCCCAGCATTTT. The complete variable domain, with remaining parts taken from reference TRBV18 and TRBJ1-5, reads NAGVMQNPRHLVRRRGQEARLRCSPMKGHSHVYWYRQLPEEGLKFMVYLQKENIIDESGMPKERFSAEFPKEGPSILRIQQVVRGDSAAYFCASSSNPGSNQPQHFGDGTRLSIL.

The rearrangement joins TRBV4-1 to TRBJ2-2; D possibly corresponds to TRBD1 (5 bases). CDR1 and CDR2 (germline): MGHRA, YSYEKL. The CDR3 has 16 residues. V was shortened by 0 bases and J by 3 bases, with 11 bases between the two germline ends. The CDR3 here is CASSQDVGAYTGELFF. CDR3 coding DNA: TGCGCCAGCAGCCAAGATGTAGGGGCGTACACCGGGGAGCTGTTTTTT.

The CDR3 loop is CASRRDSSSYNEQFF. CDR3 bases: TGTGCCAGCAGGAGGGACAGCAGCTCCTACAATGAGCAGTTCTTC. This sequence joins TRBV5-5 and TRBJ2-1, with 7 bases identical to TRBD1. The CDR3 sequence is 15 residues long. Germline V gives CDR1 SGHKS, CDR2 YYEKEE (reference sequence). The V segment lost 5 bases and the J segment 0 bases; nucleotides outside the gene matches: 5.

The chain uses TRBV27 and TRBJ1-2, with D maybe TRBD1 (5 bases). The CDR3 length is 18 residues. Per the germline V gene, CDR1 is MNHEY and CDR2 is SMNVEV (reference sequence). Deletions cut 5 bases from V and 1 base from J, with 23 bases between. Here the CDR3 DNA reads TGTGCCAGCAGTCTAACGGATTCGATCGGGACGAGTAACTATGGCTACACCTTC. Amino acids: CASSLTDSIGTSNYGYTF.

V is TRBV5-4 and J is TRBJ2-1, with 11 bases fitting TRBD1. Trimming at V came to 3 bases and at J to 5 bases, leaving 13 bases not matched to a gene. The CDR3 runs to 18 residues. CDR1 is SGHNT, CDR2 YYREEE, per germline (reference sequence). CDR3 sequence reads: CASSSGQGVGVRNNEQFF. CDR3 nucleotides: TGTGCCAGCAGCTCGGGACAGGGGGTGGGAGTAAGGAACAATGAGCAGTTCTTC.

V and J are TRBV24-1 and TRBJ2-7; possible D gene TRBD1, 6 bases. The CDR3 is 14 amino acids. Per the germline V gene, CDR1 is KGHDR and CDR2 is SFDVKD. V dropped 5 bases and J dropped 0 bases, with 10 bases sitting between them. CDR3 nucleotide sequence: TGTGCCACCAGTGGAGGGGGAAGCTCCTACGAGCAGTACTTC. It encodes CATSGGGSSYEQYF.

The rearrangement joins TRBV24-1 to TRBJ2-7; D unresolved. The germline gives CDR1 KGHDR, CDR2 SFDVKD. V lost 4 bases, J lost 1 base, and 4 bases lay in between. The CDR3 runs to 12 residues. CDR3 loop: CATSDYSYEQYF. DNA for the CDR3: TGTGCCACCAGTGACTATTCCTACGAGCAGTACTTC.

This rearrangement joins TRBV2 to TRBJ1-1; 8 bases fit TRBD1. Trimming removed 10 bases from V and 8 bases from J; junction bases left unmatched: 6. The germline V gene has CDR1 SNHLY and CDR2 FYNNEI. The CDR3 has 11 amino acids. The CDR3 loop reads CAIQDRVEAFF. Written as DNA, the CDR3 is TGTGCCATCCAGGACAGGGTAGAAGCTTTCTTT.

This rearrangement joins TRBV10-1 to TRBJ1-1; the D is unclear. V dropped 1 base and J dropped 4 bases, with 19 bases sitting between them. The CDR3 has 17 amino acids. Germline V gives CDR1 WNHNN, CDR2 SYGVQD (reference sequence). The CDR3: CASSEFVVFLACTEAFF. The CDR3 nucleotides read TGCGCCAGCAGTGAGTTTGTGGTATTCTTAGCGTGCACTGAAGCTTTCTTT.

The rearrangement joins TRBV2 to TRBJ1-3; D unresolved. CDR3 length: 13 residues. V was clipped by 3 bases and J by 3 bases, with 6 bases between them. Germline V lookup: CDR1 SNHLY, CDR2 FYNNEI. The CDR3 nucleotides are TGTGCCAGCAGTGACGGCGGTGGAAACACCATATATTTT. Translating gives CASSDGGGNTIYF.

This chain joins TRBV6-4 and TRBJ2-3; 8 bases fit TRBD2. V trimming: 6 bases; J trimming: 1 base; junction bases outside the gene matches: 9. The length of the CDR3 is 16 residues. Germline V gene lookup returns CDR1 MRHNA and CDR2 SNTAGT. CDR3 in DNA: TGTGCCAGCAGCGCCCTTCCGGGGGGGGGCACAGATACGCAGTATTTT. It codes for CASSALPGGGTDTQYF.

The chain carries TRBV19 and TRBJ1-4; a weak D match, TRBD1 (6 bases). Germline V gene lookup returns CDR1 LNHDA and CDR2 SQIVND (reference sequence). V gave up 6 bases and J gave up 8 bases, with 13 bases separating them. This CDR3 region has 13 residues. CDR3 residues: CASRRLQGEKLFF. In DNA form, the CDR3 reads TGTGCCAGTAGAAGGTTACAGGGAGAAAAACTGTTTTTT.

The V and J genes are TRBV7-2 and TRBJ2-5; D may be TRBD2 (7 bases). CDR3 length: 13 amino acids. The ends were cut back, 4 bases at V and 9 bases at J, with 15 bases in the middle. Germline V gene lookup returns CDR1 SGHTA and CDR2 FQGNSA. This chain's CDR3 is CASSSGGPPPQYF. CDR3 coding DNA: TGTGCCAGCAGCTCGGGGGGCCCTCCCCCCCAGTACTTC. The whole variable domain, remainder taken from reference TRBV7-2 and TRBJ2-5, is GAGVSQSPSNKVTEKGKDVELRCDPISGHTALYWYRQSLGQGLEFLIYFQGNSAPDKSGLPSDRFSAERTGGSVSTLTIQRTQQEDSAVYLCASSSGGPPPQYFGPGTRLLVL.